The TCR beta chain under discussion was sequenced for a study of CD8 T cells in Susac syndrome. Susac syndrome patients met recently defined diagnostic criteria for definite or probable disease. Reverse transcription of about 0.5 to 1 ug RNA was carried out with random hexamers. By means of immunoSEQ multiplex PCR, TCR beta CDR3 spanning 54 Vbeta and 13 Jbeta underwent amplification. One entry per CDR3 protein results from TCRdb running MiXCR on the immunoSEQ multiplex PCR reads. In the table there are around 81,000 distinct CDR3 sequences, 94% of which are singletons. CDR3 length equals 13 residues. Germline V gene lookup returns CDR1 LNHDA and CDR2 SQIVND (reference sequence). The germline V and J ends were trimmed by 4 bases and 2 bases, with 8 bases remaining between them.

Material for sequencing was CD8+ T cells from PBMCs. This sequence joins TRBV19 and TRBJ1-2, with no clear D. This clonotype originated in a human donor with Susac syndrome. CDR3: CASSTQANYGYTF. CDR3 coding DNA: TGTGCCAGTAGTACTCAGGCAAACTATGGCTACACCTTC.